A selection of T cell receptor beta chains follows, all from one sample in a study of control samples from healthy donors and cancer patients. Repertoires were generated with immunoSEQ multiplex PCR, while TCRdb's copy carries only in-frame clones and drops some. The sample contains 150,000 to 200,000 clones, 90% of which appear only once. The sequenced material came from blood. These TCRs come from a woman aged 45-60 years in good health. The CDR3 runs from the conserved cysteine through the conserved F or W. D genes are given only for firm matches. Some rows have no size entry. The others give once, few or many, or a class for an expanded clone.

v_call	d_call	j_call	clone_size	cdr3_aa	cdr3_nt
TRBV24-1	TRBD2	TRBJ2-1	NA	CATSDSLAASYNEQFF	TGTGCCACCAGTGATTCTCTAGCGGCCTCCTACAATGAGCAGTTCTTC
TRBV7-8	TRBD2	TRBJ2-3	NA	CASSPSGSADTQYF	TGTGCCAGCAGCCCTAGCGGGAGCGCAGATACGCAGTATTTT
TRBV20-1	NA	TRBJ2-1	NA	CSAYRLREQFF	TGCAGTGCCTACAGACTCAGGGAGCAGTTCTTC
TRBV6-5	TRBD2	TRBJ2-3	NA	CASSYTSGRADTQYF	TGTGCCAGCAGTTATACTAGCGGGAGAGCAGATACGCAGTATTTT
TRBV5-1	NA	TRBJ1-1	NA	CASSLGGGKDTEAFF	TGCGCCAGCAGCTTGGGAGGGGGTAAGGACACTGAAGCTTTCTTT
TRBV7-9	TRBD1	TRBJ1-2	NA	CAGYRGLGYGYTF	TGTGCCGGTTACAGGGGGCTTGGCTATGGCTACACCTTC
TRBV19	NA	TRBJ1-5	NA	CASSQGAGFSLPPQHF	TGTGCCAGTAGTCAAGGGGCCGGTTTTAGCTTGCCTCCCCAGCATTTT
TRBV24-1	NA	TRBJ1-2	NA	CATSDWTLGGYTF	TGTGCCACCAGTGATTGGACGCTCGGGGGCTACACCTTC
TRBV7-3	NA	TRBJ2-2	few	CASSINRNTGELFF	TGTGCCAGCAGCATTAACAGGAACACCGGGGAGCTGTTTTTT
TRBV28	NA	TRBJ1-1	NA	CASQGGAAYEAFF	TGTGCCAGCCAGGGCGGGGCGGCCTATGAAGCTTTCTTT
TRBV6-5	NA	TRBJ1-1	NA	CASSYSRNTEAFF	TGTGCCAGCAGTTACTCGAGAAACACTGAAGCTTTCTTT
TRBV11-3	NA	TRBJ2-1	NA	CASSRHGPGDEQFF	TGTGCCAGCAGCCGACACGGCCCTGGGGATGAGCAGTTCTTC
TRBV6-6	TRBD2	TRBJ2-1	few	CASSYSSGSPYNEQFF	TGTGCCAGCAGTTATTCTAGCGGGAGCCCCTACAATGAGCAGTTCTTC
TRBV5-4	TRBD1	TRBJ2-3	NA	CASSSIIGQGEGRDTQYF	TGTGCCAGCAGCTCGATTATTGGACAGGGAGAAGGGAGGGATACGCAGTATTTT
TRBV6-1	TRBD2	TRBJ2-5	NA	CASSEREGEVSRTQYF	TGTGCCAGCAGTGAACGGGAGGGAGAGGTTAGTCGAACCCAGTACTTC
TRBV3-1/TRBV3-2	NA	TRBJ1-5	NA	CASSSRLGSNQPQHF	TGTGCCAGCAGCTCGAGACTAGGTAGCAATCAGCCCCAGCATTTT
TRBV5-6	TRBD1	TRBJ2-7	NA	CASSYQGATSYEQYF	TGTGCCAGCAGCTACCAGGGGGCTACCTCCTACGAGCAGTACTTC
TRBV28	NA	TRBJ2-1	NA	CASSLEDYSEFF	TGTGCCAGCAGTTTAGAGGACTACTCAGAGTTCTTC
TRBV4-1	TRBD2	TRBJ2-3	once	CASSLAEDTQYF	TGCGCCAGCAGTCTAGCGGAAGATACGCAGTATTTT
TRBV5-6	NA	TRBJ1-4	NA	CASSGPGGRIEKLFF	TGTGCCAGCAGCGGACCTGGGGGGCGTATTGAAAAACTGTTTTTT
TRBV6-2/TRBV6-3	NA	TRBJ1-5	once	CASSYRVYSNQPQHF	TGTGCCAGCAGTTACAGGGTTTATAGCAATCAGCCCCAGCATTTT
TRBV4-3	NA	TRBJ1-3	NA	CASSQDQVGGYRNTIYF	TGCGCCAGCAGCCAAGATCAGGTGGGGGGGTATAGGAACACCATATATTTT
TRBV20-1	NA	TRBJ1-1	once	CSARNGVEAFF	TGCAGTGCTAGAAACGGGGTAGAAGCTTTCTTT
TRBV5-4	TRBD1	TRBJ1-2	NA	CASKGTGAGGYTF	TGTGCCAGCAAGGGGACAGGGGCGGGTGGCTACACCTTC
TRBV4-1	TRBD1	TRBJ1-1	NA	CASSRGADRGTEAFF	TGCGCCAGCAGCCGGGGGGCGGACAGGGGCACTGAAGCTTTCTTT
TRBV30	NA	TRBJ1-5	NA	CAWSVHQGFRNQPQHF	TGTGCCTGGAGTGTACATCAGGGGTTTCGCAATCAGCCCCAGCATTTT
TRBV9	NA	TRBJ1-5	NA	CASSVGDTTLAGNQPQHF	TGTGCCAGCAGCGTAGGGGACACGACACTAGCGGGGAATCAGCCCCAGCATTTT
TRBV6-5	NA	TRBJ1-1	NA	CASTRTGNTEAFF	TGTGCCAGCACCCGAACAGGGAACACTGAAGCTTTCTTT
TRBV12-5	NA	TRBJ2-2	NA	CASGQIGAGELFF	TGTGCTAGTGGCCAAATAGGGGCCGGGGAGCTGTTTTTT
TRBV7-2	TRBD2	TRBJ2-2	NA	CASSLGASGSTGELFF	TGTGCCAGCAGCTTAGGGGCTAGCGGGAGCACCGGGGAGCTGTTTTTT
TRBV18	TRBD1	TRBJ2-7	NA	CASSPGTDEQYF	TGTGCCAGCTCACCGGGGACAGACGAGCAGTACTTC
TRBV9	TRBD1	TRBJ1-2	once	CASSVAPPGGLGYGYTF	TGTGCCAGCAGCGTAGCCCCCCCAGGGGGCTTAGGCTATGGCTACACCTTC
TRBV9	TRBD1	TRBJ2-5	NA	CASSVGIRGQETQYF	TGTGCCAGCAGCGTAGGAATCAGGGGGCAAGAGACCCAGTACTTC
TRBV14	NA	TRBJ2-7	NA	CASSQPGGLLHEQYF	TGTGCCAGCAGCCAACCTGGAGGGTTACTACACGAGCAGTACTTC
TRBV3-1/TRBV3-2	TRBD1	TRBJ2-7	NA	CASSQELTGAAYEQYF	TGTGCCAGCAGCCAAGAACTTACAGGGGCGGCCTACGAGCAGTACTTC
TRBV3-1/TRBV3-2	NA	TRBJ1-2	NA	CASSQDFGRAGGYTF	TGTGCCAGCAGCCAAGATTTTGGTAGGGCTGGAGGCTACACCTTC
TRBV6-5	TRBD1	TRBJ1-2	NA	CASKEQGRNYGYTF	TGTGCCAGCAAGGAACAGGGGCGAAACTATGGCTACACCTTC
TRBV24-1	TRBD1	TRBJ2-5	NA	CATSVNRGYGGQETQYF	TGTGCCACCAGTGTCAACAGGGGGTATGGAGGCCAAGAGACCCAGTACTTC
TRBV5-6	NA	TRBJ2-4	few	CASSFGDGWDIQYF	TGTGCCAGCAGCTTCGGGGATGGGTGGGACATTCAGTACTTC
TRBV7-2	NA	TRBJ1-2	NA	CASSLVGQNGYTF	TGTGCCAGCAGCTTAGTTGGACAGAATGGCTACACCTTC
TRBV29-1	NA	TRBJ1-6	NA	CSVLVTNNSPLHF	TGCAGCGTTTTGGTCACCAATAATTCACCCCTCCACTTT
TRBV7-8	NA	TRBJ1-5	NA	CASSQTELEPQHF	TGTGCCAGCAGCCAGACGGAGTTAGAGCCCCAGCATTTT
TRBV5-4	NA	TRBJ2-1	NA	CASSPPGDPAGFF	TGTGCCAGCAGCCCCCCGGGGGACCCCGCGGGGTTCTTC
TRBV6-4	NA	TRBJ2-1	NA	CASSDSSSYNEQFF	TGTGCCAGCAGTGACTCGAGTTCCTACAATGAGCAGTTCTTC
TRBV2	TRBD1	TRBJ2-7	few	CASREPGQGAREQYF	TGTGCCAGCAGGGAACCGGGACAGGGGGCACGCGAGCAGTACTTC
TRBV7-3	TRBD1	TRBJ1-4	NA	CASSDRGTANEKLFF	TGTGCCAGCAGCGACCGCGGGACAGCAAATGAAAAACTGTTTTTT
TRBV3-1/TRBV3-2	NA	TRBJ1-1	NA	CASSQEGQFEAFF	TGTGCCAGCAGCCAGGAAGGACAGTTTGAAGCTTTCTTT
TRBV6-2/TRBV6-3	NA	TRBJ1-1	few	CASSYQDETEAFF	TGTGCCAGCAGTTACCAAGACGAGACTGAAGCTTTCTTT
TRBV24-1	NA	TRBJ1-1	NA	CATSDGLNTEAFF	TGTGCCACCAGTGACGGATTGAACACTGAAGCTTTCTTT
TRBV14	NA	TRBJ2-7	NA	CASSALEQGKGYEQYF	TGTGCCAGCAGCGCCCTAGAACAGGGTAAAGGCTACGAGCAGTACTTC
TRBV4-1	NA	TRBJ2-3	NA	CASSQDEGPPSAVSDTQYF	TGCGCCAGCAGCCAAGATGAAGGGCCCCCGAGTGCGGTGTCAGATACGCAGTATTTT
TRBV7-6	NA	TRBJ2-1	NA	CASSLEFLGHEQFF	TGTGCCAGCAGCTTAGAGTTTTTAGGACATGAGCAGTTCTTC
TRBV5-1	NA	TRBJ1-1	NA	CASSSDTGNTEAFF	TGCGCCAGCAGTTCCGACACGGGAAACACTGAAGCTTTCTTT
TRBV12-3/TRBV12-4	NA	TRBJ2-1	NA	CAISGRYNEQFF	TGTGCCATCTCAGGACGGTACAATGAGCAGTTCTTC
TRBV2	NA	TRBJ1-4	NA	CASIPTIGRTNEKLFF	TGTGCCAGCATCCCCACCATAGGCAGAACTAATGAAAAACTGTTTTTT
TRBV27	NA	TRBJ2-7	NA	CASSPTLSRAGGGVYEQYF	TGTGCCAGCAGTCCGACGCTCTCCCGGGCCGGAGGGGGTGTCTACGAGCAGTACTTC
TRBV29-1	TRBD2	TRBJ2-1	NA	CSVEGTNSYNEQFF	TGCAGCGTTGAGGGGACTAACTCCTACAATGAGCAGTTCTTC
TRBV5-4	NA	TRBJ2-7	NA	CASSAQPSYEQYF	TGTGCCAGCTCCGCACAGCCTTCCTACGAGCAGTACTTC
TRBV10-3	NA	TRBJ2-1	NA	CAISEPTSRSYNEQFF	TGTGCCATCAGTGAACCTACTAGTAGATCCTACAATGAGCAGTTCTTC
TRBV6-5	NA	TRBJ1-3	NA	CASPRGNTIYF	TGTGCCAGCCCCCGGGGAAACACCATATATTTT